Given below is one T cell receptor (beta chain) in context. The assay was immunoSEQ multiplex PCR, and TCRdb's table has in-frame clones only and misses some. The sample has about 2.4 million clones; roughly 93% are singletons. Recent vaccinations or acute infections were absent in the healthy HIV-negative adult donors. These data belong to a study of shared clonotypes between healthy human individuals. V lost 0 bases and J lost 3, with 11 bases in between. The CDR3 covers 15 residues. Per the germline V gene, CDR1 is MRHNA and CDR2 is SNTAGT. Sequenced input: naive CD4+ T cells from PBMCs. Regarding subset: CD45RA+ positively selected. The chain couples TRBV6-4 to TRBJ1-1; no firm D call. This receptor was obtained from a man aged 18 to 35 in good health. Some clones in this sample may be carry-over from other donors' samples. CDR3 sequence (DNA): TGTGCCAGCAGTGACTCCCGGAATGGATACACTGAAGCTTTCTTT. Translation: CASSDSRNGYTEAFF.